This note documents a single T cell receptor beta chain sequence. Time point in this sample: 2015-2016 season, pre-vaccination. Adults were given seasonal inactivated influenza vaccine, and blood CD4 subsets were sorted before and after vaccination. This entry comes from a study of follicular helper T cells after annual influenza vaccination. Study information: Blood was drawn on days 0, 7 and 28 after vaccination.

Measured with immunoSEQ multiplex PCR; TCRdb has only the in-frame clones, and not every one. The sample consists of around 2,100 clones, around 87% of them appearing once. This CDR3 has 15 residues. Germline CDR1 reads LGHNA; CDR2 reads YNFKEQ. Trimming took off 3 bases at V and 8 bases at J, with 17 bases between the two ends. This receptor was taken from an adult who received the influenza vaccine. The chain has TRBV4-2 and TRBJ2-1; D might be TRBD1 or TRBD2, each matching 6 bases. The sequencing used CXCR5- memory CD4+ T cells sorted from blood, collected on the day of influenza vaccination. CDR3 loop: CASSQSGGPSYEQFF. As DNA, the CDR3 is TGTGCCAGCAGCCAGTCCGGGGGCCCTTCATATGAGCAGTTCTTC.